This TCR beta chain came from a study of T cells after somatic rescue of genetic block. Assay used: immunoSEQ multiplex PCR; TCRdb lists only in-frame clones, some missing. Of 65,000 to 70,000 clones detected, 85% to 95% appear once; the ten largest clones hold roughly 2.8%. The germline V gene encodes CDR1 LGHNA and CDR2 YSLEER. The CDR3 contains 16 residues. With 0 bases clipped from V and 2 bases from J, the junction kept 2 bases outside the gene matches. The chain links TRBV4-3 to TRBJ2-2, with 8 bases identical to TRBD2. Sequencing was performed on peripheral blood mononuclear cells (PBMCs). This clonotype was sampled from a man aged 35-49 years. Here the CDR3 reads CASSQDRGGNTGELFF. The CDR3 bases are TGCGCCAGCAGCCAAGATCGGGGGGGTAACACCGGGGAGCTGTTTTTT.